Below are 7 T cell receptor beta chains sequenced from a single sample in a study of cytomegalovirus exposure and HLA in healthy donors. Primers: 60 Vbeta forward and 13 Jbeta reverse. Assay used: immunoSEQ multiplex PCR; TCRdb lists only in-frame clones, some missing. The table lists some 190,000 clones, approximately 84% of them singletons, with 2.9% in the top ten. Input material: PBMCs. The source of these receptors is a female donor in good health and CMV-seronegative.

The genes are TRBV5-1 and TRBJ2-2; possibly TRBD1 for D (6 bases). This CDR3 is built from 17 residues. V shed 0 bases and J shed 3 bases, with 15 bases lying between them. From germline, CDR1 is SGHRS and CDR2 YFSETQ. The CDR3 DNA reads TGCGCCAGCAGCTTGGCCAGGGACACCCTTTACACCGGGGAGCTGTTTTTT. It encodes CASSLARDTLYTGELFF.

J is TRBJ2-5 and V is TRBV7-9; 7 bases align to TRBD2. From germline, CDR1 is SEHNR and CDR2 FQNEAQ (reference sequence). The CDR3 has 13 amino acids. The ends lost 3 bases at V and 5 bases at J; junction bases unmatched: 3. The DNA for the CDR3 is TGTGCCAGCAGCTTGGGGAGGGATGAGACCCAGTACTTC. It yields the protein CASSLGRDETQYF.

V and J are TRBV13 and TRBJ1-2; 7 positions agree with TRBD1. The length of the CDR3 is 16 residues. Germline trimming cut 3 bases from V and 3 bases from J; bases unmatched to any gene: 10. Germline V CDR1 and CDR2: PRHDT, FYEKMQ (reference sequence). The CDR3 DNA reads as TGTGCCAGCAGCTTCTCGGGACAGTCTAGATACTATGGCTACACCTTC. Its protein product is CASSFSGQSRYYGYTF.

On this clone: An end of the junction differs from the germline gene, which may be a read error. The chain is built from TRBV7-9 and TRBJ2-1; 10 nucleotides align to TRBD1. The germline V gene has CDR1 SEHNR and CDR2 FQNEAQ (reference sequence). The CDR3 covers 16 residues. The CDR3 loop is CSSSLSRTGGYNEQFF. In nucleotides, the CDR3 is TGTTCCAGCAGCTTAAGTCGGACAGGGGGCTACAATGAGCAGTTCTTC. Based on the CDR3 plus reference TRBV7-9 and TRBJ2-1, the full variable domain is DTGVSQNPRHKITKRGQNVTFRCDPISEHNRLYWYRQTLGQGPEFLTYFQNEAQLEKSRLLSDRFSAERPKGSFSTLEIQRTEQGDSAMYLCSSSLSRTGGYNEQFFGPGTRLTVL.

The rearrangement joins TRBV27 to TRBJ2-5; TRBD1 matches 12 bases. V gave up 5 bases and J gave up 5 bases; unmatched junction bases: 15. From germline, CDR1 is MNHEY and CDR2 SMNVEV (reference sequence). The CDR3 runs to 18 residues. This chain's CDR3 is CASSAHLRDRGRGETQYF. The CDR3 coding sequence is TGTGCCAGCAGTGCCCACCTCCGGGACAGGGGGCGTGGGGAGACCCAGTACTTC.

The rearrangement joins TRBV6-5 to TRBJ1-3, with a weak D call TRBD1 (5 bases). This CDR3 has 15 amino acids. Germline V gene lookup returns CDR1 MNHEY and CDR2 SVGAGI. With 0 bases removed from V and 2 bases from J, the gap between germline ends came to 8 bases. The CDR3 DNA reads TGTGCCAGCAGTTACTCGACGACAGCTGGAAACACCATATATTTT. Amino acids: CASSYSTTAGNTIYF.

The chain uses TRBV28 and TRBJ1-5; D gene unclear. V was shortened by 2 bases and J by 3 bases, with 8 bases between the two germline ends. This CDR3 region has 14 residues. From germline, CDR1 is MDHEN and CDR2 SYDVKM. CDR3 DNA sequence: TGTGCCAGCAGTTTAGAGGGAAACAATCAGCCCCAGCATTTT. Translated: CASSLEGNNQPQHF.